These 5 T cell receptor beta chains were all obtained from the same sample, sequenced in a study of cytomegalovirus exposure and HLA in healthy donors. The primer mix had 60 Vbeta and 13 Jbeta primers. Repertoires were generated with immunoSEQ multiplex PCR, while TCRdb's copy carries only in-frame clones and drops some. The table lists around 200,000 clones, over 75% of them singletons. Sequences were obtained from PBMCs. All receptors come from a woman in her forties or fifties in good health and CMV-seropositive.

The rearrangement joins TRBV18 to TRBJ1-2, with D perhaps TRBD1 (6 bases). The CDR3 spans 14 residues. Trimming took off 6 bases at V and 0 bases at J, with 11 bases between the two ends. The germline V gene encodes CDR1 KGHSH and CDR2 LQKENI. This CDR3 is CASSRDTANYGYTF. CDR3 nucleotide sequence: TGTGCCAGCTCCCGGGACACTGCTAACTATGGCTACACCTTC.

This sequence joins TRBV7-3 and TRBJ1-6, with TRBD1 identical over 9 bases. The CDR3 covers 15 residues. Germline CDR1 reads SGHTA; CDR2 reads FQGTGA. V was clipped by 1 base and J by 7 bases; unmatched bases: 2. CDR3: CASSLSGTGNSPLHF. The DNA of the CDR3 is TGTGCCAGCAGCTTAAGTGGGACAGGGAATTCACCCCTCCACTTT.

Only one count was recorded for this clone. The V and J genes are TRBV6-4 and TRBJ1-2; maybe TRBD1 (5 bases). CDR1 and CDR2 from the germline V gene are MRHNA and SNTAGT. The CDR3 is made up of 13 amino acids. Trimming shortened V by 2 bases and J by 5 bases, and 9 bases separated the two germline ends. This chain's CDR3 is CASSDGGGYGYTF. In DNA form, the CDR3 reads TGTGCCAGCAGTGACGGGGGAGGGTATGGCTACACCTTC.

This sequence joins TRBV30 and TRBJ2-7; 7 positions match TRBD1. V lost 1 base to trimming and J lost 5 bases; unmatched junction nucleotides: 5. The germline gives CDR1 GTSNPN, CDR2 SVGIG (reference sequence). This CDR3 has 13 amino acids. The CDR3 reads CAWSARTGNEQYF. In DNA, the CDR3 is TGTGCCTGGAGTGCCCGGACAGGCAACGAGCAGTACTTC.

As regards this clone: The same CDR3 arises from other DNA sequences in this sample as well. V and J are TRBV4-1 and TRBJ2-1; D is ambiguous. Germline lookup yields CDR1 MGHRA and CDR2 YSYEKL. The CDR3 length is 15 residues. The germline V and J ends were trimmed by 4 bases and 0 bases, with 10 bases remaining between them. The CDR3 sequence is CASSLQTGSYNEQFF. For the CDR3, the DNA is TGCGCCAGCAGCCTCCAGACGGGCTCCTACAATGAGCAGTTCTTC.